This T cell receptor (beta chain) was identified in a study of T cell responses to AZD1222 COVID-19 vaccine. About the study: Samples with a second dose at about 4 or about 12 weeks were pooled together. General study findings and limits: Close to half of all spike-specific TCRs reportedly target regions of the variants that are unmutated. Samples come after the peak T cell response, not at day 14. Two AZD1222 doses significantly raised spike-specific TCR breadth and depth over controls.

Germline lookup yields CDR1 GTSNPN and CDR2 SVGIG (reference sequence). Trimming pared 6 bases from V and 4 bases from J, leaving 10 bases between. This CDR3 is 11 amino acids long. Generated by immunoSEQ multiplex PCR, the TCRdb table keeps only in-frame clones and is missing some. This table has some 130,000 clones, 84% appearing once. This clone was counted between two and nine times. Its antigen is undetermined. The TCR originated in an adult in good health. The sample here was peripheral blood, taken on day 0 of AZD1222 vaccination. The rearrangement links TRBV30 to TRBJ2-7, with D maybe TRBD1 (5 bases). CDR3 nucleotide sequence: TGTGCCTGCATGACAGCATACGAGCAGTACTTC. It specifies CACMTAYEQYF. The entire variable domain, with the rest obtained from reference TRBV30 and TRBJ2-7, is as follows: SQTIHQWPATLVQPVGSPLSLECTVEGTSNPNLYWYRQAAGRGLQLLFYSVGIGQISSEVPQNLSASRPQDRQFILSSKKLLLSDSGFYLCACMTAYEQYFGPGTRLTVT.